The 14 T cell receptor beta chains presented below share a single source sample, sequenced in a study of T cells in Graves' hyperthyroidism and ophthalmopathy. Researchers amplified the TCR beta CDR3 regions from RNA transcripts. TCR CDR3 underwent first-round RT-PCR with the HTBI primer set. TCRdb re-called the multiplex PCR reads with MiXCR, one entry per CDR3 protein. The table shows some 340,000 distinct CDR3 sequences, with approximately 13% occurring only once. The sequenced sample consisted of blood. The receptors here all came from a woman aged 40 to 50 with Graves' ophthalmopathy.

This clonotype was picked up a small number of times. V is TRBV15 and J is TRBJ2-7; the D gene is possibly TRBD1 (6 bases). CDR1 is LNHNV, CDR2 YYDKDF, per germline (reference sequence). This CDR3 is built from 14 residues. The V end lost 1 base, the J end lost 3 bases, and 10 bases lay between the germline ends. This CDR3 reads CATSRGRGSYEQYF. For the CDR3, the DNA is TGTGCCACCAGCAGAGGCAGGGGTAGCTACGAGCAGTACTTC.

This clonotype came up a few times. V and J are TRBV5-1 and TRBJ2-7; D call uncertain. The CDR3 sequence is 15 residues long. V shed 4 bases and J shed 1 base, with 15 bases lying between them. The V gene's germline CDR1 is SGHRS and CDR2 YFSETQ. CDR3 in DNA: TGCGCCAGCAGCCGAACTACTACCGTGTCCTACGAGCAGTACTTC. This encodes CASSRTTTVSYEQYF.

This clonotype occurred many times. This chain links TRBV6-1 with TRBJ2-3, with 10 positions matching TRBD2. In germline, CDR1 is MNHNS, CDR2 SASEGT. The junction had 3 bases not matched to a gene; V was cut back by 6 bases and J by 0 bases. CDR3 length equals 15 residues. This CDR3 is CASRLAGGSTDTQYF. CDR3 DNA: TGTGCCAGCAGATTAGCGGGAGGTAGCACAGATACGCAGTATTTT.

A word on this clonotype: A much larger clone differs from this one at a single base, so this may be a read error. The CDR3 carries no conserved terminal phenylalanine or tryptophan, so it likely arises from a read error. The rearrangement uses TRBV28 and TRBJ1-2; no reliable D call. The CDR3 loop spans 13 amino acids. The V end was cut by 5 bases, the J end by 5 bases, with 12 bases between. CDR1 MDHEN and CDR2 SYDVKM come from the germline V gene. CDR3 protein: CASSLWTAYGYTL. As DNA, the CDR3 is TGTGCCAGCAGTCTCTGGACTGCTTATGGCTACACCCTC.

This clonotype was seen at least ten times. The V call is TRBV5-6, the J call TRBJ1-5; tentatively, D is TRBD1 (5 bases). Germline CDR1 and CDR2: SGHDT and YYEEEE. V lost 0 bases and J 3 bases, leaving 13 bases between the germline ends. The CDR3 is 16 residues long. CDR3 in DNA: TGTGCCAGCAGCTTGGCCTTTGGGGCGGTCAATCAGCCCCAGCATTTT. It is translated as CASSLAFGAVNQPQHF.

This chain links TRBV27 with TRBJ2-5; 11 nucleotides agree with TRBD2. The CDR3 covers 15 residues. Germline-derived CDR1 and CDR2 are MNHEY and SMNVEV (reference sequence). The V segment lost 8 bases and the J segment 4 bases; nucleotides outside the gene matches: 9. CDR3 loop: CASAEGTSGLETQYF. DNA for the CDR3: TGTGCCAGCGCCGAGGGGACTAGCGGCCTAGAGACCCAGTACTTC.

In this sample, this clonotype turned up many times. The chain uses TRBV12-3 or TRBV12-4 and TRBJ2-3; no clear D. The V and J ends lost 3 bases and 6 bases respectively, with 7 bases between them. The CDR3 has 12 residues. The CDR3 sequence is CASSFSLDTQYF. The CDR3 region has the DNA TGTGCCAGCAGTTTCTCCCTCGATACGCAGTATTTT.

The table lists this clonotype with many counts. The genes are TRBV29-1 and TRBJ1-1; TRBD1 matches 10 bases. Germline V gives CDR1 SQVTM, CDR2 ANQGSEA. V lost 7 bases to trimming and J lost 4 bases; unmatched junction nucleotides: 9. The CDR3 extends over 14 amino acids. The CDR3 reads CSGVRTGGRTEAFF. The DNA for the CDR3 is TGCAGCGGGGTCAGGACAGGGGGTCGCACTGAAGCTTTCTTT.

V usage is TRBV28 and J usage is TRBJ2-4; TRBD2 matches 9 bases. Trimming at V came to 5 bases and at J to 0 bases, leaving 14 bases not matched to a gene. Germline V lookup: CDR1 MDHEN, CDR2 SYDVKM. There are 19 residues in the CDR3. The CDR3 nucleotides read TGTGCCAGCAGTGGGTTAGCGGGAGCCCTGGGCATAGCCAAAAACATTCAGTACTTC. It specifies CASSGLAGALGIAKNIQYF.

The CDR3 sequence is CASSLTASTDTQYF. The CDR3, as DNA: TGTGCCAGCAGCTTGACAGCTAGCACAGATACGCAGTATTTT. The chain carries TRBV5-6 and TRBJ2-3, with unresolved D. V was trimmed by 1 base and J by 0 bases, leaving 6 bases between them. Germline CDR1 and CDR2: SGHDT and YYEEEE. This CDR3 has 14 amino acids.

V usage is TRBV28 and J usage is TRBJ1-1; D uncertain. The germline gives CDR1 MDHEN, CDR2 SYDVKM. The CDR3 is 13 amino acids. With 6 bases removed from V and 5 bases from J, the gap between germline ends came to 13 bases. The CDR3 spells CASSLPRGTEAFF. The CDR3 DNA follows: TGTGCCAGCAGCCTCCCCCGTGGGACTGAAGCTTTCTTT. The full variable domain, rest sourced from reference TRBV28 and TRBJ1-1, is DVKVTQSSRYLVKRTGEKVFLECVQDMDHENMFWYRQDPGLGLRLIYFSYDVKMKEKGDIPEGYSVSREKKERFSLILESASTNQTSMYLCASSLPRGTEAFFGQGTRLTVV.

Turning to this clonotype: A read error is likely here: a far larger clone is one base away. V usage is TRBV7-2 and J usage is TRBJ1-5; D ambiguous. This CDR3 is 13 amino acids long. CDR1 is SGHTA, CDR2 FQGNSA, per germline. CDR3: CASSLSGNRPQHF. The CDR3 DNA sequence: TGTGCCAGCAGCTTATCGGGGAATCGGCCCCAGCATTTT.

This clonotype was observed at least ten times. This chain connects TRBV7-2 to TRBJ2-1; no reliable D call. Germline CDR1 is SGHTA and CDR2 is FQGNSA. V was pared by 5 bases and J by 5 bases, with 4 bases between. This CDR3 spans 11 amino acids. DNA of the CDR3: TGTGCCAGCAGCGGTAACAATGAGCAGTTCTTC. Its translation is CASSGNNEQFF.

This clonotype is medium-sized within its sample. The chain employs TRBV28 and TRBJ1-4; possibly TRBD1 for D (6 bases). The CDR3 has 14 amino acids. V was shortened by 6 bases and J by 6 bases, with 14 bases between the two germline ends. Germline assignment: CDR1 MDHEN and CDR2 SYDVKM. CDR3 residues: CASRNRVGDEKLFF. CDR3 coding DNA: TGTGCCAGCAGGAACAGGGTCGGTGATGAAAAACTGTTTTTT.